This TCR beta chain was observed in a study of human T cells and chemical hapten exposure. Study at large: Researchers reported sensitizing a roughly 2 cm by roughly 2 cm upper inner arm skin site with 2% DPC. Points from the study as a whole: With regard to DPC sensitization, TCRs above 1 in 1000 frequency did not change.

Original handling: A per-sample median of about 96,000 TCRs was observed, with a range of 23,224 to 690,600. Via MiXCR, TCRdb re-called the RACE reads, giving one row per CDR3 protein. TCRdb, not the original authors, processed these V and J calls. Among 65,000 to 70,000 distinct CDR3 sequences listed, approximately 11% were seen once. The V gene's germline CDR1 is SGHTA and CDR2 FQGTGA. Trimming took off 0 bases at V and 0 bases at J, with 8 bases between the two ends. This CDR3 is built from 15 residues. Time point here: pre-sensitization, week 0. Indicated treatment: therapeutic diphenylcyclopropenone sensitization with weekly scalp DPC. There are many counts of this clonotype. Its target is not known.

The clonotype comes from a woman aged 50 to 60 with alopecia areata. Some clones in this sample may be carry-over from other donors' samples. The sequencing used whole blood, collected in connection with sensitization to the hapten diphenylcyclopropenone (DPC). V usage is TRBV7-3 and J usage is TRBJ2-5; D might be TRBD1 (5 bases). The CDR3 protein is CASSLTPRDQETQYF. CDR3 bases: TGTGCCAGCAGCTTAACCCCCAGGGACCAAGAGACCCAGTACTTC.